Below are 27 T cell receptor beta chains sequenced from a single sample in a study of T-cell reconstitution after alpha-beta-depleted transplantation in children. Unique molecular identifiers were incorporated during preparation of the TCRbeta library. One entry per CDR3 protein, called by TCRdb with MiXCR from the PCR reads. The table shows 360,000 or so distinct CDR3 sequences, with about a fifth occurring only once. The sequences come from PBMCs from the stem cell graft donor, collected from the stem cell graft. The receptors come from a human donor who donated a stem cell graft to a child with acute myeloid leukemia.

This clonotype was seen only a few times. The gene calls are TRBV6-2 or TRBV6-3 and TRBJ2-1, with 10 nucleotides matching TRBD2. The CDR3 runs to 20 residues. V shed 0 bases, J shed 0 bases, and the junction held 11 bases outside the gene matches. CDR1 is MNHEY, CDR2 SVGEGT, per germline. The CDR3 region has the DNA TGTGCCAGCAGTTACTCCTGGCTAGCGGGAGCGGCTGGCTCCTACAATGAGCAGTTCTTC. The encoded protein is CASSYSWLAGAAGSYNEQFF.

The table lists this clonotype with many counts. This chain uses TRBV6-5 with TRBJ2-7, with 8 nucleotides matching TRBD2. From germline, CDR1 is MNHEY and CDR2 SVGAGI. Losses at the gene ends were 0 bases for V and 2 bases for J; bases not matched to a gene: 3. The length of the CDR3 is 15 residues. The CDR3 protein is CASSYSSGGPYEQYF. CDR3 DNA: TGTGCCAGCAGTTACTCTTCGGGAGGGCCCTACGAGCAGTACTTC.

This chain connects TRBV24-1 to TRBJ2-3, with TRBD2 matching 7 bases. The V gene end was trimmed by 1 base and the J gene end by 3 bases; junction bases not matched to a gene: 9. The CDR3 has 17 amino acids. Germline CDR1 is KGHDR and CDR2 is SFDVKD. CDR3 loop: CATSDLGSAGVTDTQYF. CDR3 DNA sequence: TGTGCCACCAGTGATTTAGGGAGCGCGGGGGTTACAGATACGCAGTATTTT.

This clonotype was seen ten or more times. The rearrangement links TRBV24-1 to TRBJ1-4, with D hard to call. CDR1 and CDR2 from the germline V gene are KGHDR and SFDVKD. The CDR3 runs 13 residues. Trimming pared 3 bases from V and 0 bases from J, leaving 1 base between. CDR3 loop: CATSDATNEKLFF. The CDR3 nucleotides are TGTGCCACCAGTGATGCAACTAATGAAAAACTGTTTTTT.

The chain couples TRBV15 to TRBJ2-2; D remains ambiguous. Germline CDR1 and CDR2: LNHNV and YYDKDF (reference sequence). This CDR3 comprises 13 residues. The V and J ends lost 5 bases and 8 bases respectively, with 12 bases between them. The CDR3 nucleotides are TGTGCCACCAGCCCTCCCGGGCGGGGGGAGCTGTTTTTT. It codes for CATSPPGRGELFF.

The chain carries TRBV20-1 and TRBJ2-7, with 9 bases lining up with TRBD2. This CDR3 comprises 12 residues. V shed 4 bases, J shed 6 bases, and the junction held 4 bases outside the gene matches. From germline, CDR1 is DFQATT and CDR2 SNEGSKA (reference sequence). DNA for the CDR3: TGCAGTGCTATAGCGGGAGCTGGCGAGCAGTACTTC. Encoded protein: CSAIAGAGEQYF.

J is TRBJ2-5 and V is TRBV7-6; tentative D call: TRBD2 (6 bases). The CDR3 is 15 residues long. V lost 0 bases, J lost 3 bases, and 11 bases lay in between. Germline loops: CDR1 SGHVS, CDR2 FNYEAQ. This CDR3 is CASSLAMTREETQYF. In nucleotides, the CDR3 is TGTGCCAGCAGCTTAGCGATGACTAGGGAAGAGACCCAGTACTTC.

The V and J genes are TRBV12-3 or TRBV12-4 and TRBJ2-7, with D tentatively TRBD1 (5 bases). V lost 5 bases and J 3 bases, leaving 14 bases between the germline ends. The CDR3 is 14 amino acids. The CDR3 coding sequence is TGTGCCAGCAGTCAACCAGGACACCTCTACGAGCAGTACTTC. It yields the protein CASSQPGHLYEQYF.

This clonotype was detected only a few times. The CDR3 nucleotides read TGTGCCAGCAGCTTGGGGACAGAAAAAGAGACCCAGTACTTC. It translates to CASSLGTEKETQYF. This chain joins TRBV5-6 and TRBJ2-5, with D perhaps TRBD1 (6 bases). Trimming stripped 0 bases from V and 3 bases from J, with 9 bases between. The CDR3 covers 14 residues. In germline, CDR1 is SGHDT, CDR2 YYEEEE.

This clonotype came up many times. The CDR3 coding sequence is TGTGCCAGCAAGGGGGACTCGCGTCGCGAGCAGTACTTC. The encoded protein is CASKGDSRREQYF. This rearrangement joins TRBV12-3 or TRBV12-4 to TRBJ2-7, with D perhaps TRBD1 or TRBD2 (6 bases each). V lost 7 bases, J lost 6 bases, and 16 bases lay in between. The CDR3 totals 13 residues.

In its sample, this clonotype was seen a few times. The chain is built from TRBV7-9 and TRBJ2-1; D is ambiguous. Germline V gene lookup returns CDR1 SEHNR and CDR2 FQNEAQ (reference sequence). The CDR3 covers 12 residues. With 5 bases removed from V and 10 bases from J, the gap between germline ends came to 12 bases. This CDR3 is CASSPVVGEQFF. The CDR3 DNA is TGTGCCAGCAGCCCGGTAGTTGGAGAGCAGTTCTTC.

This clonotype was recorded many times. The chain links TRBV24-1 to TRBJ2-3; D is ambiguous. CDR3 length: 13 amino acids. Deletions cut 2 bases from V and 3 bases from J, with 5 bases between. Germline CDR1 and CDR2: KGHDR and SFDVKD. CDR3 nucleotide sequence: TGTGCCACCAGTGATTCGGTTACAGATACGCAGTATTTT. Translation gives CATSDSVTDTQYF.

The chain combines TRBV12-3 or TRBV12-4 with TRBJ2-5, with D maybe TRBD2 (6 bases). V was clipped by 3 bases and J by 5 bases, with 16 bases between them. The CDR3 runs 15 residues. In nucleotides, the CDR3 is TGTGCCAGCAGTTTCGAAACTAGCTGGGGGGAGACCCAGTACTTC. Its translation: CASSFETSWGETQYF.

This clonotype has only a few counts. The chain has TRBV12-3 or TRBV12-4 and TRBJ1-1; D remains ambiguous. Trimming took off 6 bases at V and 2 bases at J, with 10 bases between the two ends. This CDR3 contains 13 residues. The CDR3 DNA follows: TGTGCCAGCAGGGACGGAGATAACACTGAAGCTTTCTTT. This translates into CASRDGDNTEAFF.

This chain joins TRBV7-9 and TRBJ2-1, with TRBD2 identical over 11 bases. This CDR3 is 17 amino acids long. CDR1 and CDR2 (germline): SEHNR, FQNEAQ (reference sequence). The ends lost 1 base at V and 8 bases at J; junction bases unmatched: 10. CDR3 nucleotides: TGTGCCAGCAGCTTAGAGGGAACTAGCGGGGGTAGAGATGAGCAGTTCTTC. This translates into CASSLEGTSGGRDEQFF.

The rearrangement links TRBV20-1 to TRBJ2-4; D is ambiguous. This CDR3 comprises 13 residues. Germline-derived CDR1 and CDR2 are DFQATT and SNEGSKA (reference sequence). The germline V and J ends were trimmed by 6 bases and 0 bases, with 9 bases remaining between them. CDR3 nucleotide sequence: TGCAGTGCGAGTACTCTAGCCAAAAACATTCAGTACTTC. Its protein product is CSASTLAKNIQYF.

This clonotype was recorded many times. V is TRBV15 and J is TRBJ2-1; unclear D gene. With 5 bases removed from V and 7 bases from J, the gap between germline ends came to 24 bases. The CDR3 has 17 residues. The V gene's germline CDR1 is LNHNV and CDR2 YYDKDF (reference sequence). The CDR3 here is CATSLPPDRPSTNEQFF. CDR3 nucleotides: TGTGCCACCAGCTTACCTCCTGATAGGCCTAGTACGAATGAGCAGTTCTTC.

This clonotype was seen many times. The V and J genes are TRBV20-1 and TRBJ2-7, with 11 bases lining up with TRBD2. The junction had 18 bases not matched to a gene; V was cut back by 4 bases and J by 4 bases. Germline V gene data show CDR1 as DFQATT and CDR2 as SNEGSKA (reference sequence). This CDR3 has 18 residues. CDR3 coding DNA: TGCAGTGCTAACACAGGGGGCTATAGCGGGAGGGCCATTTACGAGCAGTACTTC. The encoded protein is CSANTGGYSGRAIYEQYF.

This clonotype was detected ten times or more. The rearrangement links TRBV12-3 or TRBV12-4 to TRBJ2-7; the D gene is possibly TRBD1 (6 bases). The length of the CDR3 is 14 residues. V was trimmed by 6 bases and J by 0 bases, leaving 12 bases between them. For the CDR3, the DNA is TGTGCCAGCAGGACGGACAGCTCCTCCTACGAGCAGTACTTC. It yields the protein CASRTDSSSYEQYF.

This clonotype has at least ten counts. The V and J genes are TRBV20-1 and TRBJ2-7; no clear D gene. CDR1 and CDR2 (germline): DFQATT, SNEGSKA (reference sequence). This CDR3 comprises 12 residues. The V end lost 0 bases, the J end lost 2 bases, and 5 bases lay between the germline ends. CDR3 amino acids: CSARDGPYEQYF. DNA for the CDR3: TGCAGTGCTAGAGACGGACCCTACGAGCAGTACTTC.

This chain uses TRBV6-5 with TRBJ2-1, with 13 bases identical to TRBD2. V was clipped by 5 bases and J by 11 bases; unmatched bases: 9. The CDR3 totals 15 residues. The germline gives CDR1 MNHEY, CDR2 SVGAGI. The CDR3 nucleotides read TGTGCCAGCAGTACTATGGGACTAGCGGGAACTAAGCAGTTCTTC. As protein: CASSTMGLAGTKQFF.

In nucleotides, the CDR3 is TGTGCCAGCAGCCATTGGGGGGATACGCAGTATTTT. This encodes CASSHWGDTQYF. The chain uses TRBV4-2 and TRBJ2-3, with D perhaps matching TRBD1 or TRBD2 (5 bases each). Germline CDR1 reads LGHNA; CDR2 reads YNFKEQ. V lost 3 bases and J lost 6, with 7 bases in between. The CDR3 has 12 amino acids.

This clonotype showed up just a few times. This sequence joins TRBV24-1 and TRBJ2-2; 11 bases line up with TRBD1. CDR3 length equals 16 residues. Germline V gene sequence: CDR1 KGHDR, CDR2 SFDVKD. With 5 bases clipped from V and 4 bases from J, the junction kept 5 bases outside the gene matches. Here the CDR3 reads CATSVTGTGGTGELFF. The CDR3 DNA is TGTGCCACCAGTGTCACCGGGACAGGGGGCACCGGGGAGCTGTTTTTT.

This clonotype was picked up many times. The V gene is TRBV20-1, the J gene TRBJ2-1; TRBD1 aligns across 11 bases. Per germline, CDR1 DFQATT and CDR2 SNEGSKA (reference sequence). V lost 3 bases and J lost 6; bases outside the gene matches: 7. CDR3 length: 15 residues. The CDR3 nucleotides read TGCAGTGCTAGGAAGGGACAGGGGGTTGGCAATGAGCAGTTCTTC. Translating it yields CSARKGQGVGNEQFF.

This clonotype was detected a few times. The chain couples TRBV15 to TRBJ1-5, with D perhaps matching TRBD1 (5 bases). This CDR3 comprises 18 residues. The germline gives CDR1 LNHNV, CDR2 YYDKDF (reference sequence). The V gene lost 3 bases and the J gene lost 2 bases, with 20 bases spanning the gap. The CDR3 reads CATSSPAGPREGNQPQHF. The CDR3 nucleotides read TGTGCCACCAGCAGCCCTGCGGGGCCCAGGGAGGGCAATCAGCCCCAGCATTTT.

This clonotype was seen repeatedly, ten times or more. J is TRBJ1-5 and V is TRBV6-2 or TRBV6-3; 8 nucleotides agree with TRBD1. V was pared by 6 bases and J by 2 bases, with 3 bases of the junction left unmatched. Germline assignment: CDR1 MNHEY and CDR2 SVGEGT. The CDR3 contains 14 residues. CDR3 protein: CASSPTGGNQPQHF. Written as DNA, the CDR3 is TGTGCCAGCAGCCCGACAGGGGGCAATCAGCCCCAGCATTTT.

The V and J genes are TRBV12-5 and TRBJ2-1; D unclear. The V end was cut by 2 bases, the J end by 4 bases, with 6 bases between. CDR3 length equals 13 residues. The germline CDR1 and CDR2 sequences are LGHNT and FRNRAP. The CDR3 DNA reads TGTGCTAGTGGTTTGAACGGTTACAATGAGCAGTTCTTC. Its protein is CASGLNGYNEQFF.